These 2 T cell receptor beta chains came from one sample sequenced in a study of control samples from healthy donors and cancer patients. TCRdb's copy holds only in-frame clones and misses some; the assay was immunoSEQ multiplex PCR. Here the sample spans some 97,000 clones, roughly 87% being singletons. The sample was blood. The source is a woman aged 45 to 65 in good health.

This chain joins TRBV12-3 or TRBV12-4 and TRBJ2-3; maybe TRBD2 (5 bases). Trimming left V 6 bases short and J 6 bases short, with 10 bases between. The CDR3 has 12 residues. The CDR3 DNA follows: TGTGCCAGCAGGGGAGTTGGGGATACGCAGTATTTT. Encoded protein: CASRGVGDTQYF.

The V call is TRBV7-2, the J call TRBJ2-2, with D tentatively TRBD2 (6 bases). With 2 bases removed from V and 7 bases from J, the gap between germline ends came to 8 bases. Germline CDR1 reads SGHTA; CDR2 reads FQGNSA. This CDR3 contains 13 residues. The CDR3 DNA reads TGTGCCAGCAGCTTACGGGAGTTCGGGGAGCTGTTTTTT. It specifies CASSLREFGELFF.